This T cell receptor beta chain is from a study of T-cell reconstitution after alpha-beta-depleted transplantation in children. Study-level results: Expanded graft clones, several hundred of them, were reportedly the source of alpha-beta T cells about two months after transplant. Newly made T cells mostly supplied T-cell counts and diversity one year after transplant.

TCRbeta library construction was performed incorporating unique molecular identifiers. Each CDR3 protein gets one entry after TCRdb re-called the PCR reads with MiXCR. The sample yields roughly 420,000 distinct CDR3 sequences, around 15% seen once. On this clonotype itself: Its antigen is unidentified.

Trimming at V came to 5 bases and at J to 4 bases, leaving 8 bases not matched to a gene. CDR1 is SGHVS, CDR2 FNYEAQ, per germline. This CDR3 region has 16 residues. The genes are TRBV7-6 and TRBJ2-7, with 13 bases matching TRBD2. The sample in question was PBMCs, mostly from graft donor cells, obtained 360 days after TCRalphabeta/CD19-depleted stem cell transplant. This sequence originates from a boy in the first two years of life who had a stem cell transplant for Wiskott-Aldrich syndrome, so the T cells may come from the graft donor. CDR3 DNA: TGTGCCAGCAGCCCCCGGACTAGCGGGAGTATATACGAGCAGTACTTC. Translated: CASSPRTSGSIYEQYF.